This T cell receptor (beta chain) was documented in a study of shared clonotypes between healthy human individuals. The overall study: Those who served as donors were a couple of women and three men between the ages of 18 and 49.

Deep-level assay runs were performed. Genomic DNA of each subset was evenly split across several immunoSEQ plates. Data came from immunoSEQ multiplex PCR; TCRdb stores just in-frame clones and leaves some out. The sample carries under 600,000 clones, 60% to 80% recorded once. Trimming took 6 bases from V and 6 from J, leaving 18 bases between them. The germline CDR1 and CDR2 sequences are ENHRY and SYGVKD. This CDR3 region has 15 residues. The chain employs TRBV10-3 and TRBJ2-1; D remains ambiguous. The clonotype originates from a woman aged 40 to 50 in good health. Some clones in this sample may be carry-over from other donors' samples. Sequencing was carried out using PBMCs. CDR3 in amino acids: CAIRGWVDGPNEQFF. CDR3 DNA: TGTGCCATCAGGGGGTGGGTGGATGGACCCAATGAGCAGTTCTTC.